Given below is one T cell receptor beta chain in context. This entry belongs to a study of cytotoxic CD8 clonotypes in ibrutinib-treated CLL. Looking at the study overall: Response was recorded as partial in approximately 25 patients and complete in 2; at median roughly 70 months, about 14 remained remitted and about twelve had progressed.

V dropped 4 bases and J dropped 5 bases, with 11 bases sitting between them. Per germline, CDR1 SNHLY and CDR2 FYNNEI. The length of the CDR3 is 13 residues. This table comes from immunoSEQ multiplex PCR, and its TCRdb copy is limited to in-frame clones, with some not included. Among about 140,000 clones, about 91% were seen once, and the ten largest hold under 14%. The clonotype originates from a human donor with chronic lymphocytic leukemia. This rearrangement joins TRBV2 to TRBJ1-2; D uncertain. This specimen was PBMCs, taken after 12 months of ibrutinib treatment. The CDR3 DNA is TGTGCCAGCAGTGGTACTGGGGAATATGGCTACACCTTC. It is translated as CASSGTGEYGYTF.